This T cell receptor (beta chain) is from a study of immune characterization of retroperitoneal liposarcoma. By share, this clonotype ranks as medium-sized. Using its own MiXCR run on the PCR reads, TCRdb lists one record per CDR3 protein. The data contain about 10,000 distinct CDR3 sequences, 30% to 45% of them seen just once; the ten biggest clones take up 10%. The CDR3 is 13 amino acids. V lost 2 bases and J 13 bases, leaving 15 bases between the germline ends. Germline CDR1 is MNHNS and CDR2 is SASEGT. The source material was tumor tissue. V is TRBV6-1 and J is TRBJ2-1, with no clear D. The receptor was isolated from a female donor with retroperitoneal liposarcoma. The CDR3 protein is CASSEYLSETQFF. Written as DNA, the CDR3 is TGTGCCAGCAGTGAATACTTATCGGAGACCCAGTTCTTC.